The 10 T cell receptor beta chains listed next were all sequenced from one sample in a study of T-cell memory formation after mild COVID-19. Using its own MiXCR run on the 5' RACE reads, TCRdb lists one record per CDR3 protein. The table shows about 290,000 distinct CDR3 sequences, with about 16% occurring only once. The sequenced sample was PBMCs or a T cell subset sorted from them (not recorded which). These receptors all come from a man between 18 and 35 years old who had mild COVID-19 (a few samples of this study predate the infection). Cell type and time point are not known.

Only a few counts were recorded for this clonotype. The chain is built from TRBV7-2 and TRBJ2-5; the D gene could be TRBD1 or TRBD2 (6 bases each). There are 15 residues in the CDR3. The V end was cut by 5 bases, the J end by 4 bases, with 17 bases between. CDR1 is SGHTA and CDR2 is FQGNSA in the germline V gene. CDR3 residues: CASSNSEGGSETQYF. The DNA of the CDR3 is TGTGCCAGCAGCAATAGCGAGGGGGGCTCAGAGACCCAGTACTTC. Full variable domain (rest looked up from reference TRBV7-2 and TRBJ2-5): GAGVSQSPSNKVTEKGKDVELRCDPISGHTALYWYRQSLGQGLEFLIYFQGNSAPDKSGLPSDRFSAERTGGSVSTLTIQRTQQEDSAVYLCASSNSEGGSETQYFGPGTRLLVL.

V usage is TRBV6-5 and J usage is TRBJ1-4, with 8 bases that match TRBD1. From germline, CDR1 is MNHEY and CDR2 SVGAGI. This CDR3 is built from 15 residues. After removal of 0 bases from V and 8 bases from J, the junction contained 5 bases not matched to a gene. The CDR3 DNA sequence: TGTGCCAGCAGTTACTCCGGGACAGGAGGGGAAAAACTGTTTTTT. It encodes CASSYSGTGGEKLFF.

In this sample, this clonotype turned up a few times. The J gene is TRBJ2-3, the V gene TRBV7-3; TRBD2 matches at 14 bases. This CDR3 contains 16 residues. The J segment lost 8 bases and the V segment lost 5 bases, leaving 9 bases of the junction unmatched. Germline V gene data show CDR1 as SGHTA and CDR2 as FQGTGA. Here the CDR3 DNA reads TGTGCCAGCAGCCCCCGGACTAGCGGGGGGCGGGTTACGCAGTATTTT. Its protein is CASSPRTSGGRVTQYF.

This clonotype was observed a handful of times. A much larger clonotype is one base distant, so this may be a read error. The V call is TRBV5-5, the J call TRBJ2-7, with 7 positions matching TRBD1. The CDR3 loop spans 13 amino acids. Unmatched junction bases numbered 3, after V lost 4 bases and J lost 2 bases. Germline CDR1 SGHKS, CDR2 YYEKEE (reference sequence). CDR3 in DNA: TGTGCCAGCAGCCAGGGACAGACCTACGAGCAGTACTTC. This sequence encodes CASSQGQTYEQYF.

The CDR3 spells CASSLDGTSSYNEQFF. CDR3 DNA sequence: TGTGCCAGCAGCTTAGATGGGACTAGCTCCTACAATGAGCAGTTCTTC. The J gene is TRBJ2-1, the V gene TRBV11-3; TRBD2 aligns across 8 bases. The CDR3 length is 16 residues. Trimming cost V 0 bases and J 0 bases; bases outside gene matches: 1. The germline CDR1 and CDR2 sequences are SGHNT and YENEEA.

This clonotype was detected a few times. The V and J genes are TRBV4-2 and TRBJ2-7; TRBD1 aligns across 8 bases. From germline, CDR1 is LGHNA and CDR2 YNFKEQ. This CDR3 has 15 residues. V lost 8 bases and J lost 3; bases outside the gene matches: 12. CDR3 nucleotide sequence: TGTGCCAGCTCAATGGGACAGGCTGTGGTCTACGAGCAGTACTTC. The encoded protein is CASSMGQAVVYEQYF.

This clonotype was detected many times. The CDR3 here is CASSLQGADYGYTF. The CDR3 nucleotides are TGTGCCAGCAGTTTACAGGGGGCTGACTATGGCTACACCTTC. V and J are TRBV28 and TRBJ1-2, with TRBD1 matching over 8 bases. Germline loops: CDR1 MDHEN, CDR2 SYDVKM. The V and J ends lost 2 bases and 3 bases, in that order; junction bases with no gene match: 2. The CDR3 runs to 14 residues.

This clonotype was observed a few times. The CDR3 spells CASTYLELNTEAFF. The DNA for the CDR3 is TGTGCCAGCACATACCTTGAGTTGAACACTGAAGCTTTCTTT. V usage is TRBV6-2 or TRBV6-3 and J usage is TRBJ1-1; D uncertain. CDR1 and CDR2 from the germline V gene are MNHEY and SVGEGT. The CDR3 extends over 14 amino acids. V was shortened by 7 bases and J by 0 bases, with 12 bases between the two germline ends.

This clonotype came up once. CDR3 residues: CASSPRDRGIQETQYF. CDR3 DNA: TGCGCCAGCAGCCCCCGGGACAGGGGGATCCAAGAGACCCAGTACTTC. This chain links TRBV4-1 with TRBJ2-5; TRBD1 agrees at 11 bases. The CDR3 is made up of 16 amino acids. In germline, CDR1 is MGHRA, CDR2 YSYEKL. V shed 4 bases, J shed 1 base, and the junction held 5 bases outside the gene matches.

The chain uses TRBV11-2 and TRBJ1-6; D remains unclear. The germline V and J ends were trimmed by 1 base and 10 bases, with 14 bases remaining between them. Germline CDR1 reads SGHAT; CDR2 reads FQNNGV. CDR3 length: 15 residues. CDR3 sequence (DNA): TGTGCCAGCAGCTTAGTTTTTGGGTTTAGGTCACCCCTCCACTTT. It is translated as CASSLVFGFRSPLHF.